This T cell receptor beta chain originates from a study of CD8 T cells in ankylosing spondylitis. Study-wide findings and caveats: A TCR beta motif of eight or nine highly homologous variants seemed to mark ankylosing spondylitis blood. From matched ankylosing spondylitis synovial fluid, disease-linked clones were reportedly recovered at significantly enriched levels.

This clonotype was seen a handful of times. Its antigen is unknown. In making TCR beta libraries, quantitative 5'-RACE with molecular barcodes was used. One entry per CDR3 protein, called by TCRdb with MiXCR from the 5' RACE reads. The table lists hundreds of thousands of distinct CDR3 sequences, 9.5% to 15% of them singletons. The CDR3 totals 12 residues. The V end was cut by 3 bases, the J end by 10 bases, with 10 bases between. In germline, CDR1 is SEHNR, CDR2 FQNEAQ (reference sequence). This sequence originates from a male donor with ankylosing spondylitis. The material sequenced was blood, either unsorted or a sorted T cell fraction (not recorded which). The chain employs TRBV7-9 and TRBJ2-1; no definite D call. This CDR3 reads CASSLGLEEQFF. The CDR3, as DNA: TGTGCCAGCAGCTTGGGTCTCGAAGAGCAGTTCTTC.